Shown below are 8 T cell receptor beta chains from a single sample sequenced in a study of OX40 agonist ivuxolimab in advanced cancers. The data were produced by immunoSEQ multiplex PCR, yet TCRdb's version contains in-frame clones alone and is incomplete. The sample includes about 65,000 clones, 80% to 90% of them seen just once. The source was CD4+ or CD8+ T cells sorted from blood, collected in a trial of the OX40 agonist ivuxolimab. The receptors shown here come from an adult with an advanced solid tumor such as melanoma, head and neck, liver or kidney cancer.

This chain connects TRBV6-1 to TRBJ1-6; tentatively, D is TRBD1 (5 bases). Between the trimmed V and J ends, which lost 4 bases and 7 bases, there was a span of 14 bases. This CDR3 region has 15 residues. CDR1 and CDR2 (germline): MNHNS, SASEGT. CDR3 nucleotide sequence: TGTGCCAGCAGTGCCGGGCTCCAGGGAAATTCACCCCTCCACTTT. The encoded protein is CASSAGLQGNSPLHF.

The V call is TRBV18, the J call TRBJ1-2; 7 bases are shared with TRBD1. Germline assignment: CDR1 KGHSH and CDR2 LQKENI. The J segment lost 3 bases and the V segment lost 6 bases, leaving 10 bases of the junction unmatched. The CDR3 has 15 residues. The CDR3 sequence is CASSHDRAGDYGYTF. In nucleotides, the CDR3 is TGTGCCAGCTCCCATGACAGGGCCGGTGACTATGGCTACACCTTC.

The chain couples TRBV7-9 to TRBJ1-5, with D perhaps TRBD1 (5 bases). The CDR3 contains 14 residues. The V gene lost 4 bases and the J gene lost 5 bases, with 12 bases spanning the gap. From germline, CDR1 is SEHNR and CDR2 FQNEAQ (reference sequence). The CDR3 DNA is TGTGCCAGCAGCTCCCGGGGGAGCTATCAGCCCCAGCATTTT. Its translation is CASSSRGSYQPQHF.

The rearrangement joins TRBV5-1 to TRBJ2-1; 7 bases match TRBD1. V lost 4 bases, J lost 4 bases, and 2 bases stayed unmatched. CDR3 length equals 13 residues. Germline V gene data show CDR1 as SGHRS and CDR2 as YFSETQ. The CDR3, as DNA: TGCGCCAGCAGCGGGGACAGTTACAATGAGCAGTTCTTC. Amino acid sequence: CASSGDSYNEQFF.

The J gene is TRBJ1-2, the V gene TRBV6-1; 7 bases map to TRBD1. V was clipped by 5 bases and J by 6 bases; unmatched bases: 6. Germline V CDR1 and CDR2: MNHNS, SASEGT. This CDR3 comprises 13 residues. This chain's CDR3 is CASSRGDSHGYTF. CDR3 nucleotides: TGTGCCAGCAGTAGGGGGGACAGCCATGGCTACACCTTC.

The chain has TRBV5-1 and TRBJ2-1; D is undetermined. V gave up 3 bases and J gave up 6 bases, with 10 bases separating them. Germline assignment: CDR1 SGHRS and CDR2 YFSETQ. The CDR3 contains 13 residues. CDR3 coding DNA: TGCGCCAGCAGCTCAGCTACTCTCAATGAGCAGTTCTTC. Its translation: CASSSATLNEQFF.

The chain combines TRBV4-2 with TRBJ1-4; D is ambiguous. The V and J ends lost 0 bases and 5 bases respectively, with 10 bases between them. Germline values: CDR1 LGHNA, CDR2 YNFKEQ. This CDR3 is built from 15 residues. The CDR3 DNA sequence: TGTGCCAGCAGCCAAGATCAACTACCGAATGAAAAACTGTTTTTT. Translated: CASSQDQLPNEKLFF.

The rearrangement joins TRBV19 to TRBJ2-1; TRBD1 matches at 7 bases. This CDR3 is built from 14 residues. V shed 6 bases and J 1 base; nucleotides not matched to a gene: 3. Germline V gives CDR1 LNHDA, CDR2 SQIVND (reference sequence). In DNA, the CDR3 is TGTGCCAGTAGCCAACAGGGGTCCTACAATGAGCAGTTCTTC. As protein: CASSQQGSYNEQFF.